This T cell receptor beta chain came from a study of identical twins. TCRdb called the 5' RACE reads again in MiXCR, with one record for every CDR3 protein. The profile shows 1.5 million to 2 million distinct CDR3 sequences, roughly 35% of them singletons. The CDR3 spans 15 residues. From germline, CDR1 is MDHEN and CDR2 SYDVKM. Deletions cut 2 bases from V and 2 bases from J, with 10 bases between. Sequenced material: cord blood. This chain connects TRBV28 to TRBJ2-4; possibly TRBD1 for D (5 bases). The TCR comes from a newborn girl in good health. CDR3 region: CASSLGWGPKNIQYF. DNA of the CDR3: TGTGCCAGCAGTTTAGGGTGGGGCCCCAAAAACATTCAGTACTTC.